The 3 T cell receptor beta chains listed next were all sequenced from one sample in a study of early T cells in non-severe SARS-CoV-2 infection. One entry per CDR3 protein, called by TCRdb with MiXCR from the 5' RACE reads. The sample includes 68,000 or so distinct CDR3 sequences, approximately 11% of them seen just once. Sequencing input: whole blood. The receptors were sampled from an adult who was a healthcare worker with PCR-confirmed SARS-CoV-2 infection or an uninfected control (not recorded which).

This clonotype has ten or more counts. The CDR3 region has the DNA TGTGCCAGCAGCTGGACTAGCTCAGGTGAGCAGTTCTTC. Protein product: CASSWTSSGEQFF. This chain joins TRBV5-4 and TRBJ2-1, with 8 bases lining up with TRBD2. After removal of 3 bases from V and 9 bases from J, the junction contained 5 bases not matched to a gene. The CDR3 is made up of 13 amino acids. Germline CDR1 is SGHNT and CDR2 is YYREEE (reference sequence).

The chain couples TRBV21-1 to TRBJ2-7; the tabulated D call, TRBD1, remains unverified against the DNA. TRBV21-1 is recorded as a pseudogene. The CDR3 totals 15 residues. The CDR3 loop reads CASSSRGGRGSLQYF. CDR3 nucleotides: TGTGCCAGCAGCTCCCGGGGCGGCAGGGGGTCCTTGCAGTACTTC.

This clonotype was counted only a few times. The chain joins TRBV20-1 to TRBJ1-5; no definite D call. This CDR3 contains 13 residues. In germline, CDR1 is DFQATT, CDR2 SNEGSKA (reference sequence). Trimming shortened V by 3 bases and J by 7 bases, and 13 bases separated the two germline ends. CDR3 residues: CSASPTIGQPQHF. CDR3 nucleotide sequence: TGCAGTGCTAGTCCCACAATAGGCCAGCCCCAGCATTTT.